This T cell receptor (beta chain) was recorded in a study of blood T cell repertoires in COVID-19. Study-wide context: Sites across the United States, Italy and Spain contributed samples from acute and convalescent COVID-19. Sources were T cells, B-cell-depleted T cells, or PBMCs; the material itself was cDNA or gDNA.

The study recruited people aged about 18 to 90 years across approximately 24 US areas. Cohort placement rested on clinical history that participants reported themselves. This clone was detected only once. The germline V gene encodes CDR1 MNHEY and CDR2 SMNVEV (reference sequence). The CDR3 is 16 residues long. Trimming removed 5 bases from V and 5 bases from J; junction bases left unmatched: 10. Profiling relied on immunoSEQ multiplex PCR, and the TCRdb table lists in-frame clones only, not all of them. The sample lists 150,000 to 200,000 clones, 84% occurring once. The material sequenced was PBMCs or T cells enriched from blood (not recorded which). The receptor's source is a man between 50 and 59 years old who had recovered from COVID-19. The rearrangement joins TRBV27 to TRBJ2-3; 10 bases fit TRBD1. CDR3 in DNA: TGTGCCAGCAGTATCCCGACAGGGGGCGTTGGAGATACGCAGTATTTT. Protein product: CASSIPTGGVGDTQYF.